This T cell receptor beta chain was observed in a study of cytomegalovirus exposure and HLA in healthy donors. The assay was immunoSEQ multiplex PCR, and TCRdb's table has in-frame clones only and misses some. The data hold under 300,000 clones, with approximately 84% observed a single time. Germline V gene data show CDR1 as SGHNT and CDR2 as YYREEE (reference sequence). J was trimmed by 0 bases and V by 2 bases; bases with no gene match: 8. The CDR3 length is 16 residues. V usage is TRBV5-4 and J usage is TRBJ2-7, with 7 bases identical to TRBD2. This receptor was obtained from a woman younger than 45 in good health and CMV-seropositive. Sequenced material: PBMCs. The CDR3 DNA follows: TGTGCCAGCAGCTTAGGTCGCGGCGGGAGCTCCTACGAGCAGTACTTC. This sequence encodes CASSLGRGGSSYEQYF.